This TCR beta chain was retrieved from a study of shared clonotypes between healthy human individuals. Study conclusions and caveats: Among a handful of donors, roughly 5% of naive CD4 clonotypes were found in common.

Turning to this clone: The antigen is undetermined.

CDR1 and CDR2 from the germline V gene are SNHLY and FYNNEI. The CDR3 is 15 residues long. J gave up 4 bases and V 8 bases, and 10 bases lay outside the gene matches. Sequenced by immunoSEQ multiplex PCR; TCRdb stores in-frame clones only, minus some. This sample carries approximately 1.1 million clones, 78% of them seen once, and the ten largest clones take under 0.6%. Every donor, a Caucasian adult, lived in Nashville, Tennessee. The chain employs TRBV2 and TRBJ2-2; 7 nucleotides agree with TRBD1. The receptor's source is a man in his late teens or twenties in good health. Some clones in this sample may be carry-over from other donors' samples. What was sequenced was memory CD4+ T cells from PBMCs. Noted subset: CD45RA-negative fraction. The CDR3 DNA sequence: TGTGCCAGCGGGTTGGCAGGGGGAAGCACCGGGGAGCTGTTTTTT. Its translation is CASGLAGGSTGELFF.